The present TCR beta chain was sequenced within a study of T cells in Graves' hyperthyroidism and ophthalmopathy. Study-wide results and limits: Expanded thyroid clonotypes (above 0.001) were mostly also found in blood.

The table lists this clonotype with many counts. Its antigen is unidentified. Germline CDR1 is DFQATT and CDR2 is SNEGSKA (reference sequence). The trim removed 6 bases at V and 4 bases at J, leaving 12 bases unmatched. CDR3 length: 16 residues. Authors of the study amplified TCR beta CDR3 regions from RNA transcripts. TCR CDR3 underwent first-round RT-PCR with the HTBI primer set. Each CDR3 protein is one row after TCRdb ran MiXCR on the multiplex PCR reads. Of roughly 240,000 distinct CDR3 sequences in the sample, approximately 25% were seen once. This sequence originates from a woman aged 35 to 49 with Graves' ophthalmopathy. The sample was blood. This chain connects TRBV20-1 to TRBJ2-2; the match to TRBD1 covers 9 bases. The CDR3 DNA is TGCAGTGCCGCTACGGGACAGGGATTTTTCACCGGGGAGCTGTTTTTT. Encoded protein: CSAATGQGFFTGELFF.